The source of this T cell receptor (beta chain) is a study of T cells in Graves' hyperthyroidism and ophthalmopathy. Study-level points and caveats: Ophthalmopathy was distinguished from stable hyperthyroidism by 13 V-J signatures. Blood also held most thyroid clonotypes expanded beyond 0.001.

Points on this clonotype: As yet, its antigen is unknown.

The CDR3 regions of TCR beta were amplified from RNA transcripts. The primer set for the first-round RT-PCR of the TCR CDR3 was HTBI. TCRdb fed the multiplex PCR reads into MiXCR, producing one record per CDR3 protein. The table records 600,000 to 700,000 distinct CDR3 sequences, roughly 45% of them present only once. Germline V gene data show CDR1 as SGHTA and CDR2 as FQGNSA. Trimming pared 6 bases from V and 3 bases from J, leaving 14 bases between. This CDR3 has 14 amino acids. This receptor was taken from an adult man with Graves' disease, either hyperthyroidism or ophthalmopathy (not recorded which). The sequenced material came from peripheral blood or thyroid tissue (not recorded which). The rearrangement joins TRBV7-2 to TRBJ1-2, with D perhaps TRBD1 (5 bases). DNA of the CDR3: TGTGCCAGCAGTTCGGGGACTGCTCACTATGGCTACACCTTC. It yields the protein CASSSGTAHYGYTF.